Sequencing of this T cell receptor beta chain was carried out in a study of CD8+CD57+ T cells in acquired aplastic anemia. Study background: Sorting CD4+ and CD8+ cells gave DNA averaging 3.2 ug.

Both TCR beta VDJ combination and CDR3 sequence profiling were carried out. Genomic DNA was the template for this profiling. A single record per CDR3 protein comes from TCRdb applying MiXCR to the reads. The table shows roughly 220,000 distinct CDR3 sequences, with 60% to 80% occurring only once. Selection for sequencing was limited to patients who had shown CD8+CD57+ cell expansion by flow cytometry. The cohort consisted entirely of patients having severe acquired aplastic anemia. General study points: Shared by patients and controls, 25 to 35 CD8+ CDR3s were abundant in patients. The CD8+ Simpson's diversity of patients and controls was not significantly different.

With respect to this clonotype: Its specificity is not known.

V dropped 0 bases and J dropped 2 bases, with 16 bases sitting between them. This CDR3 contains 17 residues. Germline CDR1 is SGHRS and CDR2 is YFSETQ. This receptor was obtained from a human donor with aplastic anemia. The sequenced sample was sorted CD4+, CD8+, or CD8+CD57+ T cells (not recorded which) from PBMCs. V usage is TRBV5-1 and J usage is TRBJ2-3; D possibly corresponds to TRBD1 (5 bases). CDR3 region: CASSLARSGRDTDTQYF. CDR3 nucleotide sequence: TGCGCCAGCAGCTTGGCCCGGTCGGGCAGGGACACAGATACGCAGTATTTT. Using reference TRBV5-1 and TRBJ2-3 for the parts outside the CDR3, the full variable domain is KAGVTQTPRYLIKTRGQQVTLSCSPISGHRSVSWYQQTPGQGLQFLFEYFSETQRNKGNFPGRFSGRQFSNSRSEMNVSTLELGDSALYLCASSLARSGRDTDTQYFGPGTRLTVL.